The 18 T cell receptor beta chains below were found in one sample sequenced in a study of cytomegalovirus exposure and HLA in healthy donors. The PCR had 60 Vbeta and 13 Jbeta primers. Sequenced by immunoSEQ multiplex PCR; TCRdb stores in-frame clones only, minus some. The table records over 150,000 clones, 75% to 90% of them present only once. Sequencing input: PBMCs. Receptor source: a man younger than 40 in good health and CMV-seronegative.

The V gene is TRBV27, the J gene TRBJ2-7, with 14 bases lining up with TRBD2. The V gene's germline CDR1 is MNHEY and CDR2 SMNVEV (reference sequence). This CDR3 is built from 17 residues. The V gene end was trimmed by 4 bases and the J gene end by 6 bases; junction bases not matched to a gene: 11. The CDR3 protein is CASSSPGLAGAPSEQYF. DNA for the CDR3: TGTGCCAGCAGTTCGCCGGGACTAGCGGGAGCTCCTAGCGAGCAGTACTTC.

The chain combines TRBV4-1 with TRBJ2-5; maybe TRBD2 (5 bases). CDR3 length: 15 residues. Germline CDR1 reads MGHRA; CDR2 reads YSYEKL. Trimming took off 11 bases at V and 3 bases at J, with 22 bases between the two ends. The CDR3 DNA reads as TGCGCCTCAATGGACTCCACTCGCGAGGAAGAGACCCAGTACTTC. It specifies CASMDSTREEETQYF.

The chain links TRBV5-1 to TRBJ2-5; TRBD2 matches 10 bases. CDR3 length equals 15 residues. Unmatched junction bases numbered 6, after V lost 5 bases and J lost 2 bases. CDR1 SGHRS and CDR2 YFSETQ come from the germline V gene. Written as DNA, the CDR3 is TGCGCCAGCAGTCGTAAGCGGGAGGGGCAAGAGACCCAGTACTTC. Translated, it gives CASSRKREGQETQYF.

V and J are TRBV5-1 and TRBJ1-3; D perhaps matches TRBD1 (6 bases). Germline assignment: CDR1 SGHRS and CDR2 YFSETQ. This CDR3 is 21 amino acids long. The germline V and J ends were trimmed by 1 base and 4 bases, with 30 bases remaining between them. CDR3 DNA: TGCGCCAGCAGCTTGCGAGGGGGGGCGGGCGGCTCCACCACTCTAGGAAACACCATATATTTT. Amino acids: CASSLRGGAGGSTTLGNTIYF.

V and J are TRBV6-4 and TRBJ2-7, with 10 bases matching TRBD2. In germline, CDR1 is MRHNA, CDR2 SNTAGT. J gave up 7 bases and V 3 bases, and 6 bases lay outside the gene matches. The CDR3 length is 14 residues. DNA for the CDR3: TGTGCCAGCAGTGAGTCTAGCGGGAGATCGGAGCAGTACTTC. It translates to CASSESSGRSEQYF.

This clone showed up just once. The chain is built from TRBV25-1 and TRBJ2-2, with a weak D call TRBD1 (6 bases). The CDR3 consists of 13 residues. V lost 7 bases, J lost 8 bases, and 14 bases lay in between. Germline values: CDR1 MGHDK, CDR2 SYGVNS. The CDR3 reads CASTDDRMGELFF. CDR3 bases: TGTGCCAGCACCGACGACAGGATGGGGGAGCTGTTTTTT.

This rearrangement joins TRBV15 to TRBJ1-2; 7 bases are a match to TRBD1. The CDR3 extends over 14 amino acids. CDR1 LNHNV and CDR2 YYDKDF come from the germline V gene (reference sequence). Germline trimming cut 4 bases from V and 4 bases from J; bases unmatched to any gene: 6. This CDR3 is CATSTGQAPYGYTF. CDR3 bases: TGTGCCACCAGCACTGGACAGGCCCCCTATGGCTACACCTTC.

This clone was counted only a few times. V is TRBV7-2 and J is TRBJ2-2; D remains unclear. CDR3 length: 14 residues. CDR1 SGHTA and CDR2 FQGNSA come from the germline V gene. Trimming cost V 5 bases and J 2 bases, with 9 bases left between them. For the CDR3, the DNA is TGTGCCAGCAGCGGATGGAGAAACACCGGGGAGCTGTTTTTT. Translating it yields CASSGWRNTGELFF. The full variable domain, with the rest looked up from reference TRBV7-2 and TRBJ2-2, is GAGVSQSPSNKVTEKGKDVELRCDPISGHTALYWYRQSLGQGLEFLIYFQGNSAPDKSGLPSDRFSAERTGGSVSTLTIQRTQQEDSAVYLCASSGWRNTGELFFGEGSRLTVL.

This clone was detected a few times. CDR3 nucleotides: TGTGCCAGCAGTGTAGCTAACTATGGCTACACCTTC. It is translated as CASSVANYGYTF. This sequence joins TRBV28 and TRBJ1-2; no reliable D call. V lost 5 bases and J lost 0, with 4 bases in between. CDR1 is MDHEN, CDR2 SYDVKM, per germline. The CDR3 sequence is 12 residues long.

The chain couples TRBV9 to TRBJ2-2; 10 bases line up with TRBD2. This CDR3 spans 16 amino acids. The trim removed 2 bases at V and 2 bases at J, leaving 3 bases unmatched. Germline-derived CDR1 and CDR2 are SGDLS and YYNGEE. The CDR3 loop is CASSVTSGANTGELFF. In DNA, the CDR3 is TGTGCCAGCAGCGTCACTAGCGGGGCAAACACCGGGGAGCTGTTTTTT.

This clone was counted a few times. The chain combines TRBV5-4 with TRBJ1-2; 10 positions match TRBD1. The V gene end was trimmed by 1 base and the J gene end by 4 bases; junction bases not matched to a gene: 1. Germline CDR1 SGHNT, CDR2 YYREEE (reference sequence). The CDR3 is 14 amino acids. The CDR3 DNA follows: TGTGCCAGCAGCTTGAGGACAGGGGGCTATGGCTACACCTTC. Protein product: CASSLRTGGYGYTF.

The CDR3 DNA reads TGTGCCAGCAGCCTCTGGGTGGGCCAAGGAGGGAATGAGCAGTTCTTC. As protein: CASSLWVGQGGNEQFF. The V and J genes are TRBV14 and TRBJ2-1; possibly TRBD2 for D (6 bases). Trimming stripped 4 bases from V and 7 bases from J, with 20 bases between. This CDR3 is built from 16 residues. Germline CDR1 is SGHDN and CDR2 is FVKESK.

This chain links TRBV2 with TRBJ1-1, with D possibly TRBD1 on 6 matching bases. There are 12 residues in the CDR3. Per germline, CDR1 SNHLY and CDR2 FYNNEI. The CDR3 region is CAWGGAIVEAFF. CDR3 nucleotides: TGTGCGTGGGGGGGGGCGATAGTTGAAGCTTTCTTT.

The V gene is TRBV6-5, the J gene TRBJ2-5, with D possibly matching TRBD2 (5 bases). Germline V gives CDR1 MNHEY, CDR2 SVGAGI. Trimming took off 5 bases at V and 3 bases at J, with 10 bases between the two ends. CDR3 length: 13 residues. The CDR3 here is CASSPGLKETQYF. DNA for the CDR3: TGTGCCAGCAGTCCCGGACTGAAAGAGACCCAGTACTTC.

This chain connects TRBV7-9 to TRBJ2-7; no reliable D call. The V end was cut by 4 bases, the J end by 5 bases, with 12 bases between. Looked up from germline, CDR1 is SEHNR and CDR2 is FQNEAQ (reference sequence). The CDR3 covers 13 residues. The CDR3 nucleotides read TGTGCCAGCAGCTCTCCGAGCTTGGACGAGCAGTACTTC. It specifies CASSSPSLDEQYF.

This clone was detected only a few times. The genes are TRBV30 and TRBJ1-5; D possibly corresponds to TRBD1 (6 bases). CDR3 size: 15 residues. Trimming stripped 4 bases from V and 2 bases from J, with 15 bases between. Germline V gives CDR1 GTSNPN, CDR2 SVGIG (reference sequence). This chain's CDR3 is CAWTTGGLGNQPQHF. CDR3 coding DNA: TGTGCCTGGACGACGGGGGGCTTGGGCAATCAGCCCCAGCATTTT.

The chain recombines TRBV29-1 with TRBJ1-2; D uncertain. Trimming stripped 3 bases from V and 8 bases from J, with 13 bases between. The CDR3 loop spans 12 amino acids. CDR1 SQVTM and CDR2 ANQGSEA come from the germline V gene. CDR3 residues: CSVDGQEGGYTF. For the CDR3, the DNA is TGCAGCGTTGATGGGCAGGAGGGAGGCTACACCTTC.

The J gene is TRBJ2-5, the V gene TRBV28, with D hard to call. Germline CDR1 is MDHEN and CDR2 is SYDVKM. This CDR3 is 14 amino acids long. V lost 3 bases and J lost 5, with 13 bases in between. The CDR3 loop is CASSLHVVVETQYF. The CDR3 region has the DNA TGTGCCAGCAGTTTGCATGTGGTAGTCGAGACCCAGTACTTC.